The rows below give T cell receptor beta chains drawn from one sample of a study of PD-L1 blockade in urothelial cancer. Here immunoSEQ multiplex PCR was the method, and the copy in TCRdb shows in-frame clones only, minus some. The sample yields under 120,000 clones, roughly 84% seen once. The sequences come from PBMCs, collected around atezolizumab (anti-PD-L1) treatment. These receptors were taken from a man aged 50-60 years with urothelial cancer. CDR3s include the opening cysteine and the closing phenylalanine or tryptophan. Each record gives: J gene, D gene, V gene, clone size, CDR3 DNA, CDR3 protein. D genes are given only for firm matches. Not every row has a clone size; where given, it reads once, few, many or a size class.

>TRBJ1-1|TRBD1|TRBV6-1|-
TGTGCCAGCAGTCGGGACAGCAACACTGAAGCTTTCTTT
CASSRDSNTEAFF
>TRBJ2-1|TRBD2|TRBV19|-
TGTGCCAGTAGTAACCCTCCCGGCCTAGCGGGAGTTGTTAGCTATGAGCAGTTCTTC
CASSNPPGLAGVVSYEQFF
>TRBJ2-1|TRBD2|TRBV4-1|once
TGCGCCAGCAGCCAACAAACTAGCGGAACTTACAATGAGCAGTTCTTC
CASSQQTSGTYNEQFF
>TRBJ2-1|TRBD1|TRBV5-4|-
TGTGCCAGCAGCTGGACAGGTGAGCAGTTCTTC
CASSWTGEQFF
>TRBJ1-1|TRBD1|TRBV28|-
TGTGCCAGCAGGCTCCAGGGGGCCCGAGCTTTCTTT
CASRLQGARAFF
>TRBJ2-7|TRBD2|TRBV5-1|-
TGCGCCAGCAGCCCTAGCGGGAGGGCCTCCTCCTACGAGCAGTACTTC
CASSPSGRASSYEQYF
>TRBJ2-3|-|TRBV29-1|-
TGCAGCGTTGTCGTTGGCACAGATACGCAGTATTTT
CSVVVGTDTQYF
>TRBJ2-2|TRBD2|TRBV6-5|-
TGTGCCAGCAGGCTGGCGGGAGGTACCGGGGAGCTGTTTTTT
CASRLAGGTGELFF
>TRBJ2-3|-|TRBV25-1|-
TGTGCCAGCGGCGGGATTTACCTAGATACGCAGTATTTT
CASGGIYLDTQYF
>TRBJ1-3|-|TRBV15|-
TGTGCCACCAGCAGAGTCGTAAACTCTGGAAACACCATATATTTT
CATSRVVNSGNTIYF
>TRBJ2-1|-|TRBV7-9|-
TGTGCCAGCAGCTTAGTAGTTAGCCGCTTGCAGTTCTTC
CASSLVVSRLQFF
>TRBJ2-1|-|TRBV28|-
TGTGCCAGCAGTCCGGGGAATGAGCAGTTCTTC
CASSPGNEQFF
>TRBJ2-7|TRBD2|TRBV28|-
TGTGCCAGCAGTCCATCGGGAGGACCTACCTACGAGCAGTACTTC
CASSPSGGPTYEQYF
>TRBJ2-1|TRBD2|TRBV5-1|-
TGCGCCAGCAGCTTGGCTTCAATGGGGCGGGAGTTGGGGAATGAGCAGTTCTTC
CASSLASMGRELGNEQFF
>TRBJ1-1|TRBD1|TRBV7-9|few
TGTGCCAGCAGCCGAGGGGGCGCCCAGTCGAACACTGAAGCTTTCTTT
CASSRGGAQSNTEAFF
>TRBJ1-5|-|TRBV18|many
TGTGCCAGCTCACACGGACACCTCTATAGCAATCAGCCCCAGCATTTT
CASSHGHLYSNQPQHF
>TRBJ2-7|-|TRBV7-2|-
TGTGCCAGCAGCTTAACAGCCTTCTACGAGCAGTACTTC
CASSLTAFYEQYF
>TRBJ2-7|-|TRBV7-6|-
TGTGCCAGCAGCCACCCGGGAGACGAGAAGGCTGAGCAGTACTTC
CASSHPGDEKAEQYF
>TRBJ1-2|TRBD1|TRBV5-1|once
TGCGCCAGCAGCCAGGGGACAGGGGTGCATGGCTACACCTTC
CASSQGTGVHGYTF
>TRBJ1-4|-|TRBV6-5|-
TGTGCCAGCAGTTACTCGATCTCAGGGGCCTATGAAAAACTGTTTTTT
CASSYSISGAYEKLFF
>TRBJ1-4|TRBD1|TRBV27|-
TGTGCCAGCAGGCATCAGGGGGTTGGTGATGAAAAACTGTTTTTT
CASRHQGVGDEKLFF
>TRBJ1-2|TRBD1|TRBV5-4|-
TGTGCCAGCAGCGTGGGACAGGGAGGCGGCTACACCTTC
CASSVGQGGGYTF
>TRBJ1-1|-|TRBV29-1|few
TGCAGCGTTGACCTAGAGGCAGTTGGCACTGAAGCTTTCTTT
CSVDLEAVGTEAFF
>TRBJ2-2|TRBD2|TRBV27|-
TGTGCCAGCAGGGGACTACCGAACACCGGGGAGCTGTTTTTT
CASRGLPNTGELFF
>TRBJ2-7|-|TRBV5-1|-
TGCGCCAGCAGCTTTGGAGGTCCCTACGAGCAGTACTTC
CASSFGGPYEQYF
>TRBJ1-2|-|TRBV18|-
TGTGCCAGCTCCCGAAACAGGGAGGGTGGCTACACCTTC
CASSRNREGGYTF
>TRBJ1-2|TRBD1|TRBV6-5|-
TGTGCCAGCCAACGCGCGCCGGGACAGGGATATGGCTACACCTTC
CASQRAPGQGYGYTF
>TRBJ2-1|TRBD2|TRBV6-5|-
TGTGCCAGCAGTCCCCGGGGGGGGGCCTGGAATGAGCAGTTCTTC
CASSPRGGAWNEQFF
>TRBJ2-1|TRBD2|TRBV11-2|-
TGTGCCAGCAGCGTAAGTCTCCTAGCGGGAGTAAATGAGCAGTTCTTC
CASSVSLLAGVNEQFF
>TRBJ1-1|-|TRBV19|-
TGTGCCAGTAGTAAACCATCGGGGGGCACTGAAGCTTTCTTT
CASSKPSGGTEAFF
>TRBJ1-5|-|TRBV10-3|few
TGTGCCACCAGAGGCTCTGCAGGGGATAATCAGCCCCAGCATTTT
CATRGSAGDNQPQHF
>TRBJ2-7|-|TRBV7-9|-
TGTGCCAGCAGCCACAACGAAGGACAGCCAATACGAGAGCAGTACTTC
CASSHNEGQPIREQYF
>TRBJ1-1|TRBD1|TRBV28|-
TGTGCCAGCAGTTTCGGACAGGACTCTGAAGCTTTCTTT
CASSFGQDSEAFF
>TRBJ2-7|-|TRBV7-2|-
TGTGCCAGCAGCTTCGCCGTGGCCGAGCAGTACTTC
CASSFAVAEQYF
>TRBJ2-7|TRBD2|TRBV7-9|-
TGTGCCAGCAGCTTGGGGACCGCACTAGCGGCCCCCTACGAGCAGTACTTC
CASSLGTALAAPYEQYF
>TRBJ1-2|-|TRBV7-3|-
TGTGCCAGCAGCGCCGGGGGGTATGGCTACACCTTC
CASSAGGYGYTF
>TRBJ2-1|TRBD2|TRBV18|-
TGTGCCAGCTCACCAACCAGCGGGAGCCATGAGCAGTTCTTC
CASSPTSGSHEQFF
>TRBJ2-3|-|TRBV7-9|few
TGTGCCAGCAGTTCGAGCCGGGGGGCAGGGGTTGGGACAGATACGCAGTATTTT
CASSSSRGAGVGTDTQYF
>TRBJ2-1|TRBD2|TRBV5-4|-
TGTGCCAGCAGCTCGCCCGGGACTAGCGGATCCTACAATGAGCAGTTCTTC
CASSSPGTSGSYNEQFF
>TRBJ2-2|-|TRBV9|-
TGTGCCAGCAGCGAAACTAGAAGCTTCACCGGGGAGCTGTTTTTT
CASSETRSFTGELFF
>TRBJ2-1|TRBD1|TRBV19|many
TGTGCCAGTAGACCGGGACAGGGGGTCTACAATGAGCAGTTCTTC
CASRPGQGVYNEQFF
>TRBJ2-5|-|TRBV7-9|-
TGTGCCAGCAGCTTATTCACTATGCAAGAGACCCAGTACTTC
CASSLFTMQETQYF